This TCR beta chain emerged from a study of shared clonotypes between healthy human individuals. Positively selected for CCR7, the CD45RO-negative cells used as naive CD8 cells excluded terminally differentiated effector memory CD45RA+ cells. The trim removed 5 bases at V and 8 bases at J, leaving 15 bases unmatched. The germline CDR1 and CDR2 sequences are SGHVS and FQNEAQ. This CDR3 has 16 residues. As to this clone: The antigen remains undetermined.

Broader study findings: An expected dependence of interdonor clonotype sharing on sequencing depth was noted.

Deep-level running was used for the assay. TCRdb's table, derived via immunoSEQ multiplex PCR, lists solely in-frame clones and lacks some. Among about 2.1 million clones listed, roughly 91% were seen once. This TCR came from a man between 18 and 35 years old in good health. Some clones in this sample may be carry-over from other donors' samples. V is TRBV7-8 and J is TRBJ2-1, with 7 bases identical to TRBD2. The sequenced sample consisted of naive CD8+ T cells from PBMCs. The CDR3: CASSRPRLAFMDEQFF. The CDR3, as DNA: TGTGCCAGCAGCCGCCCTAGACTAGCATTTATGGATGAGCAGTTCTTC.